This TCR beta chain derives from a study of blood T cell repertoires in COVID-19. Study-level information: Sample material is recorded as cDNA or gDNA derived from T cells, B-cell-depleted T cells, or PBMCs.

Method: immunoSEQ multiplex PCR; TCRdb's copy keeps in-frame clones and lacks some. The table includes around 250,000 clones, 84% detected once. The CDR3 has 14 residues. The ends were cut back, 6 bases at V and 1 base at J, with 9 bases in the middle. From germline, CDR1 is MRHNA and CDR2 SNTAGT. The chain carries TRBV6-4 and TRBJ2-2; no reliable D call. Sequenced material: peripheral blood. This clonotype originated in a woman in her 40s who had recovered from COVID-19. The CDR3 is CASSPSGNTGELFF. CDR3 in DNA: TGTGCCAGCAGCCCTTCAGGGAACACCGGGGAGCTGTTTTTT.